The rows below give T cell receptor beta chains drawn from one sample of a study of cytomegalovirus exposure and HLA in healthy donors. Assay used: immunoSEQ multiplex PCR; TCRdb lists only in-frame clones, some missing. The table lists about 220,000 clones, approximately 80% of them singletons. Sequencing input: PBMCs. The source is a woman under 40 in good health and CMV-seropositive. Each CDR3 is given with its conserved first and last residue. The D gene is left open where the match is weak. Only some rows state a clone size, as once, few, many or a class for expanded clones.

d_call: .; j_call: TRBJ2-7; v_call: TRBV28; clone_size: .; cdr3_aa: CASNFGGGKSYEQYF; cdr3_nt: TGTGCCAGCAACTTCGGTGGGGGGAAATCTTACGAGCAGTACTTC
d_call: .; j_call: TRBJ2-1; v_call: TRBV29-1; clone_size: .; cdr3_aa: CSVAWTFSYNEQFF; cdr3_nt: TGCAGCGTTGCTTGGACATTCTCCTACAATGAGCAGTTCTTC
d_call: TRBD2; j_call: TRBJ2-7; v_call: TRBV11-3; clone_size: .; cdr3_aa: CASCSRASGREAFCEQYF; cdr3_nt: TGTGCCAGCTGCTCAAGGGCTAGCGGGAGAGAAGCGTTCTGCGAGCAGTACTTC
d_call: .; j_call: TRBJ2-7; v_call: TRBV9; clone_size: few; cdr3_aa: CASSPPTGSSSREQYF; cdr3_nt: TGTGCCAGCAGCCCCCCAACTGGGAGCTCCTCGCGCGAGCAGTACTTC
d_call: .; j_call: TRBJ1-1; v_call: TRBV11-2; clone_size: once; cdr3_aa: CASSWSGNTEAFF; cdr3_nt: TGTGCCAGCAGCTGGTCAGGGAACACTGAAGCTTTCTTT
d_call: .; j_call: TRBJ1-2; v_call: TRBV6-4; clone_size: .; cdr3_aa: CASSPETGWGHGYTF; cdr3_nt: TGTGCCAGCAGTCCTGAGACAGGTTGGGGCCATGGCTACACCTTC
d_call: .; j_call: TRBJ1-2; v_call: TRBV4-1; clone_size: .; cdr3_aa: CASSQARTAYYTF; cdr3_nt: TGCGCCAGCAGCCAAGCCCGGACAGCCTACTACACCTTC
d_call: .; j_call: TRBJ1-5; v_call: TRBV5-1; clone_size: .; cdr3_aa: CASSLSPGGNQPQHF; cdr3_nt: TGCGCCAGCAGCTTGAGTCCGGGTGGCAATCAGCCCCAGCATTTT
d_call: TRBD1; j_call: TRBJ2-5; v_call: TRBV13; clone_size: .; cdr3_aa: CASSSTGERPQETQYF; cdr3_nt: TGTGCCAGCAGCTCGACAGGGGAACGGCCCCAAGAGACCCAGTACTTC
d_call: .; j_call: TRBJ2-7; v_call: TRBV9; clone_size: .; cdr3_aa: CASSVDTNSYEQYF; cdr3_nt: TGTGCCAGCAGCGTAGATACAAACTCCTACGAGCAGTACTTC
d_call: .; j_call: TRBJ1-2; v_call: TRBV6-5; clone_size: once; cdr3_aa: CASSYITPGVNYGYTF; cdr3_nt: TGTGCCAGCAGTTACATAACCCCCGGGGTTAACTATGGCTACACCTTC
d_call: .; j_call: TRBJ2-5; v_call: TRBV10-3; clone_size: .; cdr3_aa: CAISEGLFDPDF; cdr3_nt: TGTGCCATCAGTGAGGGTCTTTTCGACCCAGACTTC
d_call: .; j_call: TRBJ2-3; v_call: TRBV21-1; clone_size: .; cdr3_aa: CASIPLAYSTDTQYF; cdr3_nt: TGTGCCAGCATCCCACTAGCCTATAGCACAGATACGCAGTATTTT
d_call: TRBD1; j_call: TRBJ1-2; v_call: TRBV20-1; clone_size: .; cdr3_aa: CSARTGGGYTF; cdr3_nt: TGCAGTGCCAGGACAGGGGGTGGCTACACCTTC
d_call: TRBD2; j_call: TRBJ2-7; v_call: TRBV4-3; clone_size: .; cdr3_aa: CASSLIIPGLASEQYF; cdr3_nt: TGCGCCAGCAGCCTCATAATACCGGGACTAGCCTCCGAGCAGTACTTC
d_call: TRBD2; j_call: TRBJ2-7; v_call: TRBV5-6; clone_size: .; cdr3_aa: CASSHGTNYEAISYEQYF; cdr3_nt: TGTGCCAGCAGCCACGGGACTAATTACGAGGCCATCTCCTACGAGCAGTACTTC
d_call: .; j_call: TRBJ2-7; v_call: TRBV7-7; clone_size: few; cdr3_aa: CASSLTREASEQYF; cdr3_nt: TGTGCTAGCAGCCTCACTAGGGAGGCTTCCGAGCAGTACTTC
d_call: TRBD2; j_call: TRBJ2-1; v_call: TRBV5-6; clone_size: .; cdr3_aa: CASSLGLAGGFF; cdr3_nt: TGTGCCAGCAGCTTAGGACTAGCGGGAGGGTTCTTC
d_call: TRBD2; j_call: TRBJ2-2; v_call: TRBV5-3; clone_size: .; cdr3_aa: CARSFGLAPNTGELFF; cdr3_nt: TGTGCCAGAAGCTTTGGACTAGCGCCGAACACCGGGGAGCTGTTTTTT
d_call: TRBD1; j_call: TRBJ1-1; v_call: TRBV4-3; clone_size: .; cdr3_aa: CASSQAPGQGNTEAFF; cdr3_nt: TGCGCCAGCAGCCAGGCTCCGGGACAGGGGAACACTGAAGCTTTCTTT
d_call: .; j_call: TRBJ1-5; v_call: TRBV6-1; clone_size: few; cdr3_aa: CASSEGTGQPQHF; cdr3_nt: TGTGCCAGCAGTGAAGGAACCGGGCAGCCCCAGCATTTT
d_call: .; j_call: TRBJ1-3; v_call: TRBV11-1; clone_size: .; cdr3_aa: CASSRRRMESGGNTIYF; cdr3_nt: TGTGCCAGCAGCCGACGTAGAATGGAATCTGGAGGAAACACCATATATTTT
d_call: .; j_call: TRBJ2-1; v_call: TRBV21-1; clone_size: .; cdr3_aa: CASISFQGDEQFF; cdr3_nt: TGTGCCAGCATTTCGTTTCAGGGCGATGAGCAGTTCTTC
d_call: TRBD1; j_call: TRBJ1-5; v_call: TRBV27; clone_size: few; cdr3_aa: CASSLTGQGSQPQHF; cdr3_nt: TGTGCCAGCAGCCTAACGGGACAGGGTTCGCAGCCCCAGCATTTT
d_call: .; j_call: TRBJ2-3; v_call: TRBV5-6; clone_size: .; cdr3_aa: CASSLLSGKTDTQYF; cdr3_nt: TGTGCCAGCAGCTTGCTTTCGGGAAAAACAGATACGCAGTATTTT
d_call: .; j_call: TRBJ1-4; v_call: TRBV30; clone_size: .; cdr3_aa: CAWSTMGGVGEKLFF; cdr3_nt: TGTGCCTGGAGTACAATGGGCGGCGTGGGTGAAAAACTGTTTTTT
d_call: TRBD2; j_call: TRBJ2-3; v_call: TRBV5-1; clone_size: .; cdr3_aa: CASSLATTSGPTDTQYF; cdr3_nt: TGCGCCAGCAGCTTGGCTACGACTAGCGGGCCGACAGATACGCAGTATTTT
d_call: TRBD2; j_call: TRBJ2-1; v_call: TRBV9; clone_size: .; cdr3_aa: CASSPGTSGSRTNEQFF; cdr3_nt: TGTGCCAGCAGCCCAGGGACTAGCGGGAGTCGAACTAATGAGCAGTTCTTC
d_call: .; j_call: TRBJ1-5; v_call: TRBV30; clone_size: .; cdr3_aa: CAWSGGLSQPQHF; cdr3_nt: TGTGCCTGGAGTGGCGGGTTGAGTCAGCCCCAGCATTTT
d_call: .; j_call: TRBJ1-2; v_call: TRBV9; clone_size: .; cdr3_aa: CASSARFGYGYTF; cdr3_nt: TGTGCCAGCAGCGCACGATTCGGGTATGGCTACACCTTC
d_call: .; j_call: TRBJ2-3; v_call: TRBV6-4; clone_size: .; cdr3_aa: CASSDRDSDTQYF; cdr3_nt: TGTGCCAGCAGTGACCGGGACTCAGATACGCAGTATTTT
d_call: TRBD2; j_call: TRBJ2-5; v_call: TRBV5-6; clone_size: once; cdr3_aa: CASSLALAGGETQYF; cdr3_nt: TGTGCCAGCAGCTTGGCTCTAGCGGGAGGAGAGACCCAGTACTTC
d_call: .; j_call: TRBJ1-1; v_call: TRBV6-4; clone_size: few; cdr3_aa: CASSVRDNTEAFF; cdr3_nt: TGTGCCAGCAGTGTCCGGGACAACACTGAAGCTTTCTTT
d_call: .; j_call: TRBJ2-2; v_call: TRBV29-1; clone_size: .; cdr3_aa: CSIPDRGSGELFF; cdr3_nt: TGCAGCATCCCCGACAGAGGGTCCGGGGAGCTGTTTTTT
d_call: .; j_call: TRBJ1-2; v_call: TRBV29-1; clone_size: .; cdr3_aa: CSVDHSETYGYTF; cdr3_nt: TGCAGCGTTGATCACAGCGAAACCTATGGCTACACCTTC
d_call: TRBD1; j_call: TRBJ1-5; v_call: TRBV7-9; clone_size: .; cdr3_aa: CASSFHRGDRLLGNQPQHF; cdr3_nt: TGTGCCAGCAGCTTCCACAGGGGAGATAGGCTTTTAGGCAATCAGCCCCAGCATTTT
d_call: .; j_call: TRBJ2-1; v_call: TRBV4-1; clone_size: .; cdr3_aa: CASSQDTKQFF; cdr3_nt: TGCGCCAGCAGCCAAGACACGAAGCAGTTCTTC
d_call: TRBD2; j_call: TRBJ2-3; v_call: TRBV5-1; clone_size: .; cdr3_aa: CASSLLRDYSTDTQYF; cdr3_nt: TGCGCCAGCAGCTTGCTCCGGGACTATAGCACAGATACGCAGTATTTT
d_call: .; j_call: TRBJ2-5; v_call: TRBV6-1; clone_size: .; cdr3_aa: CASRIEGQETQYF; cdr3_nt: TGTGCCAGCAGGATAGAGGGTCAAGAGACCCAGTACTTC
d_call: TRBD1; j_call: TRBJ2-1; v_call: TRBV5-1; clone_size: .; cdr3_aa: CASSSKTGGNEQFF; cdr3_nt: TGCGCCAGCAGCTCGAAGACAGGGGGCAATGAGCAGTTCTTC
d_call: TRBD1; j_call: TRBJ2-7; v_call: TRBV19; clone_size: few; cdr3_aa: CASSMGQGRYEQYF; cdr3_nt: TGTGCCAGTAGTATGGGACAGGGGCGCTACGAGCAGTACTTC
d_call: TRBD2; j_call: TRBJ2-1; v_call: TRBV5-4; clone_size: .; cdr3_aa: CASSLKVAGGVGEQFF; cdr3_nt: TGTGCCAGCAGCTTGAAAGTAGCGGGAGGGGTTGGTGAGCAGTTCTTC
d_call: .; j_call: TRBJ1-2; v_call: TRBV27; clone_size: .; cdr3_aa: CASSYGTGNYGYTF; cdr3_nt: TGTGCCAGCAGTTACGGCACAGGGAACTATGGCTACACCTTC
d_call: TRBD2; j_call: TRBJ2-7; v_call: TRBV5-6; clone_size: .; cdr3_aa: CASSFTTSPYEQYF; cdr3_nt: TGTGCCAGCAGCTTTACGACTAGCCCCTACGAGCAGTACTTC
d_call: TRBD1; j_call: TRBJ1-2; v_call: TRBV7-9; clone_size: .; cdr3_aa: CASSLSGQGSYGYTF; cdr3_nt: TGTGCCAGCAGCTTATCCGGACAGGGCAGTTATGGCTACACCTTC
d_call: .; j_call: TRBJ2-7; v_call: TRBV2; clone_size: few; cdr3_aa: CASSVQNLEQYF; cdr3_nt: TGTGCCAGCAGTGTACAGAACCTTGAGCAGTACTTC
d_call: TRBD1; j_call: TRBJ2-2; v_call: TRBV18; clone_size: .; cdr3_aa: CASSLGQGDTGELFF; cdr3_nt: TGTGCCAGCTCACTAGGACAGGGGGACACCGGGGAGCTGTTTTTT
d_call: .; j_call: TRBJ1-2; v_call: TRBV19; clone_size: .; cdr3_aa: CASSLTGGYTF; cdr3_nt: TGTGCCAGTAGTCTGACCGGTGGCTACACCTTC
d_call: TRBD2; j_call: TRBJ2-5; v_call: TRBV6-5; clone_size: .; cdr3_aa: CASSSLSGSDETQYF; cdr3_nt: TGTGCCAGCAGTTCCCTTAGCGGGAGCGATGAGACCCAGTACTTC
d_call: .; j_call: TRBJ1-2; v_call: TRBV7-9; clone_size: .; cdr3_aa: CASGGLGYTF; cdr3_nt: TGTGCCAGCGGGGGTTTAGGCTACACCTTC